The 5 T cell receptor beta chains below come from one sample, sequenced in a study of PD-1 blockade in classical Hodgkin lymphoma (dated by TCRdb to between 2020 and 2021). The time point label on this specimen signifies: cycle 4 day 1 (C4D1), after around six weeks of nivolumab. Relapse after autologous stem cell transplantation had occurred in all trial patients, and cohorts A, B and C were distinguished by prior brentuximab vedotin exposure. The receptor library was made with the immunoSEQ multiplex PCR assay. Imported from immuneACCESS, the table was reduced by TCRdb to in-frame sequences with V and J called. These copies leave out some clones; in studies compared against another copy, an unresolved V gene accounts for under half, and the cause of the remainder is not known. This sample holds about 28,000 clones; around 80% were observed only once. The top ten clones comprise under 20% of the sample.

Sequences were derived from peripheral blood mononuclear cells (PBMCs), sampled before the fourth cycle of nivolumab. These receptors all stem from a human donor with classical Hodgkin lymphoma.

The chain links TRBV18 to TRBJ2-2; 9 bases are a match to TRBD1. Per germline, CDR1 KGHSH and CDR2 LQKENI. CDR3 length equals 14 residues. With V trimmed by 3 bases and J by 6 bases, 2 bases remained unmatched. CDR3 region: CASSPGTGPGELFF. The CDR3 DNA is TGTGCCAGCTCACCTGGGACAGGGCCCGGGGAGCTGTTTTTT.

The chain has TRBV7-2 and TRBJ1-1, with D unresolved. Germline V CDR1 and CDR2: SGHTA, FQGNSA. V was shortened by 4 bases and J by 0 bases, with 6 bases between the two germline ends. The CDR3 is made up of 13 amino acids. The CDR3 region has the DNA TGTGCCAGCAGCTACGGCTTGAACACTGAAGCTTTCTTT. This gives the protein CASSYGLNTEAFF.

This chain connects TRBV19 to TRBJ2-2; D is ambiguous. The V end was cut by 5 bases, the J end by 0 bases, with 7 bases between. Germline V gene data show CDR1 as LNHDA and CDR2 as SQIVND (reference sequence). The CDR3 sequence is 14 residues long. The CDR3 sequence: CASSPGPNTGELFF. CDR3 nucleotides: TGTGCCAGTAGTCCGGGCCCGAACACCGGGGAGCTGTTTTTT.

The CDR3 DNA sequence: TGTGCCAGTAGTATAGTTGGGGGAGAGTCCGGGGAGCTGTTTTTT. Translation gives CASSIVGGESGELFF. The chain combines TRBV19 with TRBJ2-2, with D possibly called TRBD1 or TRBD2 (5 bases each). In germline, CDR1 is LNHDA, CDR2 SQIVND (reference sequence). V gave up 1 base and J gave up 6 bases, with 12 bases separating them. The CDR3 length is 15 residues.

CDR3 residues: CAISETGGTEAFF. In DNA form, the CDR3 reads TGTGCCATCAGTGAGACAGGGGGAACTGAAGCTTTCTTT. The rearrangement joins TRBV10-3 to TRBJ1-1; 8 nucleotides match TRBD1. The CDR3 totals 13 residues. Germline CDR1 is ENHRY and CDR2 is SYGVKD. V lost 2 bases and J lost 5; bases outside the gene matches: 1.